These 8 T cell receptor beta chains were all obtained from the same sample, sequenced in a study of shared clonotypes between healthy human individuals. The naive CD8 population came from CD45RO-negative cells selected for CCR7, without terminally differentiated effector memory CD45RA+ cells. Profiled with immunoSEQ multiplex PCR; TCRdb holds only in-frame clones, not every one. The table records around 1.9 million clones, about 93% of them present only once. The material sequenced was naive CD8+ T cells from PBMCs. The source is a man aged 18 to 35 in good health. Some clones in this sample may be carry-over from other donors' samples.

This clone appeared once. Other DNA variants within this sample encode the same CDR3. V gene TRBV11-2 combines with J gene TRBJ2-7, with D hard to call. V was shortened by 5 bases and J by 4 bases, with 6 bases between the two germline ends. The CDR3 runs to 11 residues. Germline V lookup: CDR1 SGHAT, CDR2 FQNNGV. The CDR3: CASSPAYEQYF. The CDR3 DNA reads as TGTGCCAGCAGCCCCGCTTACGAGCAGTACTTC.

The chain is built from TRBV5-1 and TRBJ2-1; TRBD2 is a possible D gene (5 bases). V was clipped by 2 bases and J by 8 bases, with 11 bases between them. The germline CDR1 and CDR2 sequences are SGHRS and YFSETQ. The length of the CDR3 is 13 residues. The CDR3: CASSFSGRDEQFF. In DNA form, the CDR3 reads TGCGCCAGCAGCTTTTCGGGAAGGGATGAGCAGTTCTTC.

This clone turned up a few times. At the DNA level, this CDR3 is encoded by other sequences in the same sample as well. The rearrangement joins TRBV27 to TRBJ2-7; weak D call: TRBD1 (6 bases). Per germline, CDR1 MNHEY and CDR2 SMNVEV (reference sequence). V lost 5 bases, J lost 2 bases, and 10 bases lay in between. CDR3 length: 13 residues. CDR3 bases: TGTGCCAGCAGTCCCGGACAGACCTACGAGCAGTACTTC. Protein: CASSPGQTYEQYF.

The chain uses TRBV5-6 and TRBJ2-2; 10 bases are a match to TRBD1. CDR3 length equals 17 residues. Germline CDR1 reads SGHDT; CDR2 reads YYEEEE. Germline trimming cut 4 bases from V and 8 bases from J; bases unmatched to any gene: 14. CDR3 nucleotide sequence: TGTGCCAGCAGCCCCAGTCCTGGGACAGGGGTGACAGGGGAGCTGTTTTTT. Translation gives CASSPSPGTGVTGELFF.

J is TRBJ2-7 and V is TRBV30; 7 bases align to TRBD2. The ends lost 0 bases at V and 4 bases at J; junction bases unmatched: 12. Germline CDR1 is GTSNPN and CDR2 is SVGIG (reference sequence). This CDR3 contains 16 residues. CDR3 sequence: CAWSVPGREPSYEQYF. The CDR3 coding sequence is TGTGCCTGGAGTGTCCCCGGGCGGGAGCCTTCTTACGAGCAGTACTTC.

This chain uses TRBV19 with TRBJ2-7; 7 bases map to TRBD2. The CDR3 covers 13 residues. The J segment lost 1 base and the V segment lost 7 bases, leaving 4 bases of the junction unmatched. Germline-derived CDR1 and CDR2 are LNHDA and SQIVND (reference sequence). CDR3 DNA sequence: TGTGCCAGTAAGCGGGGCGATTCCTACGAGCAGTACTTC. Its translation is CASKRGDSYEQYF.

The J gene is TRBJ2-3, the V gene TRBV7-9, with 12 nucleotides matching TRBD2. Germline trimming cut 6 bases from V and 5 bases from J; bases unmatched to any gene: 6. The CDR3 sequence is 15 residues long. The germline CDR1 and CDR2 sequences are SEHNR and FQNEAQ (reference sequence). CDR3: CASSASGRARDTQYF. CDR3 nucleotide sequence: TGTGCCAGCAGTGCTAGCGGGAGGGCCAGAGATACGCAGTATTTT.

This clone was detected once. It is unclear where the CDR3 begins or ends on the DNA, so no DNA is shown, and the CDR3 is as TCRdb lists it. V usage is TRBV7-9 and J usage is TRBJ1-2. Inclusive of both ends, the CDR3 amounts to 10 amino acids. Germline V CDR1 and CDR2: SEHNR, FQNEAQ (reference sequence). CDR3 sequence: CASSVGEGTF.